This T cell receptor (beta chain) was recovered during a study of cytomegalovirus exposure and HLA in healthy donors. Germline V gene sequence: CDR1 SGDLS, CDR2 YYNGEE. V was pared by 0 bases and J by 10 bases, with 14 bases between. The CDR3 is 15 residues long. Vbeta (60) and Jbeta (13) primers were used in the PCR. The protocol was immunoSEQ multiplex PCR, while the TCRdb copy is restricted to in-frame clones and leaves out a portion. Seen here are tens of thousands of clones, 60% to 80% observed once, and the top ten hold 9% to 13%. Sequenced material: PBMCs. The genes are TRBV9 and TRBJ1-6; no clear D. This TCR came from a woman in her thirties or forties in good health and CMV-seropositive. The CDR3 nucleotides are TGTGCCAGCAGCGTAGTGGCAGTTCCCCAATCACCCCTCCACTTT. Translation gives CASSVVAVPQSPLHF.